This T cell receptor beta chain emerged from a study of shared clonotypes between healthy human individuals. Study outcomes and limitations: Several donors held about 5% of naive CD4 clonotypes in common. Larger estimated richness was generally recorded for naive subsets relative to memory subsets.

Generated by immunoSEQ multiplex PCR, the TCRdb table keeps only in-frame clones and is missing some. The table lists roughly 2 million clones, approximately 96% of them singletons. In the case of this clone: Its matching antigen is unknown.

Germline assignment: CDR1 SGHDT and CDR2 YYEEEE. The CDR3 length is 15 residues. The V end lost 5 bases, the J end lost 1 base, and 12 bases lay between the germline ends. The sequence derives from a man younger than 35 in good health. This sequence joins TRBV5-6 and TRBJ2-2, with D maybe TRBD1 (5 bases). Material for sequencing was naive CD4+ T cells sorted from blood. Subset reported: CD45RA+ positively selected. The CDR3 DNA reads TGTGCCAGCAGATGGGGCAGAATGAACACCGGGGAGCTGTTTTTT. Protein sequence: CASRWGRMNTGELFF.